One and the same sample provided the 18 T cell receptor beta chains below, sequenced in a study of cytomegalovirus exposure and HLA in healthy donors. Repertoires were generated with immunoSEQ multiplex PCR, while TCRdb's copy carries only in-frame clones and drops some. The sample has around 170,000 clones, about 85% seen once. Sequencing was done on a sample of PBMCs. The receptors originated from a man between 18 and 29 years old in good health and CMV-seropositive.

This chain uses TRBV27 with TRBJ2-6; D perhaps matches TRBD1 (6 bases). Trimming pared 5 bases from V and 0 bases from J, leaving 17 bases between. The CDR3 spans 18 residues. The germline V gene has CDR1 MNHEY and CDR2 SMNVEV (reference sequence). This CDR3 is CASSTPRDTDSGANVLTF. The CDR3 DNA sequence: TGTGCCAGCAGTACCCCCCGGGACACCGACTCTGGGGCCAACGTCCTGACTTTC.

The V and J genes are TRBV11-2 and TRBJ2-1; a possible D gene is TRBD1 (6 bases). Germline assignment: CDR1 SGHAT and CDR2 FQNNGV. The V gene lost 2 bases and the J gene lost 2 bases, with 16 bases spanning the gap. The CDR3 extends over 17 amino acids. The chain's CDR3 is CASSLSRRQGTYNEQFF. As DNA, the CDR3 is TGTGCCAGCAGCTTAAGTCGGCGGCAGGGGACCTACAATGAGCAGTTCTTC.

This chain connects TRBV2 to TRBJ2-3; possible D gene TRBD2, 6 bases. Between the trimmed V and J ends, which lost 4 bases and 0 bases, there was a span of 8 bases. Looked up from germline, CDR1 is SNHLY and CDR2 is FYNNEI. This CDR3 region has 14 residues. The CDR3 spells CASSAGLSTDTQYF. DNA for the CDR3: TGTGCCAGCAGTGCGGGACTCAGCACAGATACGCAGTATTTT.

The chain recombines TRBV27 with TRBJ1-2, with 10 bases that match TRBD1. The germline CDR1 and CDR2 sequences are MNHEY and SMNVEV (reference sequence). The CDR3 covers 16 residues. V shed 4 bases, J shed 5 bases, and the junction held 10 bases outside the gene matches. The CDR3 region has the DNA TGTGCCAGCAGTTCGGACAGGGGGGGAGGCCTATATGGCTACACCTTC. Translation gives CASSSDRGGGLYGYTF.

The chain has TRBV7-2 and TRBJ1-2; D is unresolved. V lost 2 bases and J 4 bases, leaving 5 bases between the germline ends. The CDR3 covers 12 residues. The germline V gene encodes CDR1 SGHTA and CDR2 FQGNSA. CDR3 DNA sequence: TGTGCCAGCAGCTTATTAGCCTATGGCTACACCTTC. Encoded protein: CASSLLAYGYTF.

The chain joins TRBV10-1 to TRBJ2-1, with 13 bases that match TRBD2. V shed 8 bases, J shed 0 bases, and the junction held 7 bases outside the gene matches. The V gene's germline CDR1 is WNHNN and CDR2 SYGVQD (reference sequence). The CDR3 totals 17 residues. CDR3 amino acids: CASEGLAGMISYNEQFF. The CDR3 region has the DNA TGCGCCAGCGAGGGACTAGCGGGAATGATCTCCTACAATGAGCAGTTCTTC.

The J gene is TRBJ1-5, the V gene TRBV28; 10 bases align to TRBD1. Germline V gene sequence: CDR1 MDHEN, CDR2 SYDVKM. V dropped 6 bases and J dropped 6; count of bases not matched to a gene: 5. The CDR3 has 14 amino acids. In DNA form, the CDR3 reads TGTGCCAGCAGCGACAGGGGGCTCGGTCAGCCCCAGCATTTT. Its protein is CASSDRGLGQPQHF.

The chain joins TRBV6-1 to TRBJ1-1; 7 bases match TRBD1. CDR3 length: 17 amino acids. The trim removed 4 bases at V and 1 base at J, leaving 12 bases unmatched. From germline, CDR1 is MNHNS and CDR2 SASEGT. The CDR3 coding sequence is TGTGCCAGCAGTGCTCTTATAACAGGGGATCCGAACACTGAAGCTTTCTTT. Its translation is CASSALITGDPNTEAFF.

The chain recombines TRBV25-1 with TRBJ2-2; no definite D call. This CDR3 comprises 14 residues. V was cut by 5 bases and J by 2 bases, with 9 bases left in between. Germline assignment: CDR1 MGHDK and CDR2 SYGVNS. The CDR3 DNA is TGTGCCAGCAGTTCACACCAAAACACCGGGGAGCTGTTTTTT. Amino acid sequence: CASSSHQNTGELFF.

The chain recombines TRBV11-2 with TRBJ2-2; D is unclear. This CDR3 region has 14 residues. Between the trimmed V and J ends, which lost 5 bases and 4 bases, there was a span of 11 bases. Germline CDR1 is SGHAT and CDR2 is FQNNGV. The CDR3 loop reads CASSAIQITGELFF. The CDR3 DNA follows: TGTGCCAGCAGCGCGATACAGATCACCGGGGAGCTGTTTTTT.

This clone was detected many times. CDR3 nucleotide sequence: TGTGCCAGTAGTATAGTCGGGACTAGCGGGAGGGATACGCAGTATTTT. Residues: CASSIVGTSGRDTQYF. This chain links TRBV19 with TRBJ2-3; 15 positions match TRBD2. Germline loops: CDR1 LNHDA, CDR2 SQIVND (reference sequence). V lost 1 base, J lost 6 bases, and 2 bases stayed unmatched. The CDR3 loop spans 16 amino acids.

The gene calls are TRBV11-3 and TRBJ2-3; TRBD2 is a possible D gene (5 bases). V was cut by 1 base and J by 1 base, with 15 bases left in between. CDR3 length: 17 residues. CDR1 is SGHNT and CDR2 is YENEEA in the germline V gene. The CDR3 sequence is CASSLVGGGGGTDTQYF. In DNA, the CDR3 is TGTGCCAGCAGCTTAGTAGGTGGCGGAGGTGGCACAGATACGCAGTATTTT. Variable domain in full (rest from reference TRBV11-3 and TRBJ2-3): EAGVVQSPRYKIIEKKQPVAFWCNPISGHNTLYWYLQNLGQGPELLIRYENEEAVDDSQLPKDRFSAERLKGVDSTLKIQPAELGDSAVYLCASSLVGGGGGTDTQYFGPGTRLTVL.

The V and J genes are TRBV10-3 and TRBJ2-3, with TRBD2 matching 9 bases. The CDR3 totals 15 residues. Trimming at V came to 6 bases and at J to 0 bases, leaving 4 bases not matched to a gene. Germline CDR1 is ENHRY and CDR2 is SYGVKD. The CDR3 loop reads CAIRRTSASTDTQYF. In nucleotides, the CDR3 is TGTGCCATCAGAAGGACTAGCGCTAGCACAGATACGCAGTATTTT.

The CDR3 spells CASMQGEVTDTQYF. The CDR3 DNA reads as TGCGCCAGTATGCAAGGGGAAGTCACAGATACGCAGTATTTT. The chain uses TRBV5-1 and TRBJ2-3; D possibly corresponds to TRBD1 (5 bases). Between the trimmed V and J ends, which lost 8 bases and 2 bases, there was a span of 15 bases. Germline V lookup: CDR1 SGHRS, CDR2 YFSETQ. The CDR3 is made up of 14 amino acids.

The V gene is TRBV21-1, the J gene TRBJ1-5; TRBD1 reflects the table's D call only, with no check against the DNA. TRBV21-1 is noted as a pseudogene. CDR3 size: 16 residues. CDR3 DNA sequence: TGTGCCAGCAGCAAAGCGCTTAGACAGGGGTTTCAGCCCCAGCATTTT. It is translated as CASSKALRQGFQPQHF.

The V call is TRBV28, the J call TRBJ1-5, with TRBD1 matching 7 bases. CDR3 length equals 15 residues. Germline V lookup: CDR1 MDHEN, CDR2 SYDVKM. V lost 5 bases to trimming and J lost 1 base; unmatched junction nucleotides: 5. CDR3 amino acids: CASSTTGRSNQPQHF. The DNA of the CDR3 is TGTGCCAGCAGTACGACAGGGAGAAGCAATCAGCCCCAGCATTTT.

The chain is built from TRBV7-9 and TRBJ2-3, with D tentatively TRBD1 (6 bases). Germline CDR1 SEHNR, CDR2 FQNEAQ (reference sequence). V dropped 5 bases and J dropped 8 bases, with 14 bases sitting between them. This CDR3 is built from 13 residues. The CDR3 loop is CASSPTGSGTQYF. CDR3 sequence (DNA): TGTGCCAGCAGCCCTACAGGGAGTGGTACGCAGTATTTT.

The V call is TRBV28, the J call TRBJ2-7, with D unresolved. The length of the CDR3 is 12 residues. CDR1 is MDHEN, CDR2 SYDVKM, per germline. V lost 2 bases and J 3 bases, leaving 5 bases between the germline ends. The CDR3: CASSLLGYEQYF. DNA for the CDR3: TGTGCCAGCAGTTTACTCGGCTACGAGCAGTACTTC.